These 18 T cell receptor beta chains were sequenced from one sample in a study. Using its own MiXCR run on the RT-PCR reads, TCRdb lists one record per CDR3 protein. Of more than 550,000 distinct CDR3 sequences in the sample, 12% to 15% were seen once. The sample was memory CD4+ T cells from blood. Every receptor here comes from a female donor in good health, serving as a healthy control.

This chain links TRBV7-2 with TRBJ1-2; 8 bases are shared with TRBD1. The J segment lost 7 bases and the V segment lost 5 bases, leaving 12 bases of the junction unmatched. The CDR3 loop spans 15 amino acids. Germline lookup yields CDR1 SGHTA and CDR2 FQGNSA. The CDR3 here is CASSPHAVQGAGYTF. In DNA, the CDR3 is TGTGCCAGCAGCCCCCACGCCGTGCAGGGGGCTGGCTACACCTTC. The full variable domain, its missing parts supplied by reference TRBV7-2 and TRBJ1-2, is GAGVSQSPSNKVTEKGKDVELRCDPISGHTALYWYRQSLGQGLEFLIYFQGNSAPDKSGLPSDRFSAERTGGSVSTLTIQRTQQEDSAVYLCASSPHAVQGAGYTFGSGTRLTVV.

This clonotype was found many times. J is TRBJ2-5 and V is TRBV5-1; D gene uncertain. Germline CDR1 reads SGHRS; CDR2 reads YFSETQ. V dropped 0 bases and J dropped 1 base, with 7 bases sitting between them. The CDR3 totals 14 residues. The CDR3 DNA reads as TGCGCCAGCAGCTTGGCGAACAGCCAAGAGACCCAGTACTTC. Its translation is CASSLANSQETQYF.

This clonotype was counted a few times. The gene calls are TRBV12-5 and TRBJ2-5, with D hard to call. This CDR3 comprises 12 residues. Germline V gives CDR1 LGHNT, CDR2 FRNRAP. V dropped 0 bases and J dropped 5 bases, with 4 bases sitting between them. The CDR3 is CASGLVQETQYF. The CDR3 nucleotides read TGTGCTAGTGGTTTGGTACAGGAGACCCAGTACTTC. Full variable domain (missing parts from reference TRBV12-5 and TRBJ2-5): DARVTQTPRHKVTEMGQEVTMRCQPILGHNTVFWYRQTMMQGLELLAYFRNRAPLDDSGMPKDRFSAEMPDATLATLKIQPSEPRDSAVYFCASGLVQETQYFGPGTRLLVL.

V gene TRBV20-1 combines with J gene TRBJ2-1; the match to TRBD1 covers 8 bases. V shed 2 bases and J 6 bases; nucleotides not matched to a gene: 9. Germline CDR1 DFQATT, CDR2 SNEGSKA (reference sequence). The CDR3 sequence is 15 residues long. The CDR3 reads CSARLVQGAGNEQFF. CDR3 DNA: TGCAGTGCTAGACTTGTCCAGGGGGCAGGCAATGAGCAGTTCTTC.

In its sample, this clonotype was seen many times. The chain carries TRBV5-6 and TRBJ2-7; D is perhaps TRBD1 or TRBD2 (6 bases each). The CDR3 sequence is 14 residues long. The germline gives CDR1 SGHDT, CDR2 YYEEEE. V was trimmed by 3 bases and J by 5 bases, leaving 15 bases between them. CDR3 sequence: CASSYRASGDEQYF. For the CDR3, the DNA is TGTGCCAGCAGCTACAGGGCCTCGGGGGACGAGCAGTACTTC.

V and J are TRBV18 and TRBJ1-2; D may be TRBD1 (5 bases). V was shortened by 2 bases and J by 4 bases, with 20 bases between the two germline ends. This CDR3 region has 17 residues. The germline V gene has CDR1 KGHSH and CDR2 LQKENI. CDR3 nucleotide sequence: TGTGCCAGCTCACCATCCCGAGGAGGGGAGAGTGGCTATGGCTACACCTTC. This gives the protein CASSPSRGGESGYGYTF.

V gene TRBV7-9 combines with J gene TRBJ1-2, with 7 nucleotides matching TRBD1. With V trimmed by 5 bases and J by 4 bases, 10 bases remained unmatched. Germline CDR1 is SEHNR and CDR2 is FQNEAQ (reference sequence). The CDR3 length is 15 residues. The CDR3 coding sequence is TGTGCCAGCAGCCCATCATATAACAGGGGCTATGGCTACACCTTC. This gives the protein CASSPSYNRGYGYTF.

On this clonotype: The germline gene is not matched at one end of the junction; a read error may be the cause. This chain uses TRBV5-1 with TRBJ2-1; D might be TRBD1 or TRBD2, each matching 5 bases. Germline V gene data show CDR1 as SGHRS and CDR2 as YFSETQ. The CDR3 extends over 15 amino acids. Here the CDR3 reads CASSSGTTSYNGQFF. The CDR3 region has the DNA TGCGCCAGCAGCTCCGGGACCACCTCCTACAATGGGCAGTTCTTC.

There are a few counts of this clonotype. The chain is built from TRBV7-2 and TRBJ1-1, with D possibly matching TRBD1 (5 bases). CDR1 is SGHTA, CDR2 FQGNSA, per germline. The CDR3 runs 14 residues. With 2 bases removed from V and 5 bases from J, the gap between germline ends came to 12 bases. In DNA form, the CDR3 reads TGTGCCAGCAGCTTAAACAGGCTGGAAACTGAAGCTTTCTTT. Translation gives CASSLNRLETEAFF.

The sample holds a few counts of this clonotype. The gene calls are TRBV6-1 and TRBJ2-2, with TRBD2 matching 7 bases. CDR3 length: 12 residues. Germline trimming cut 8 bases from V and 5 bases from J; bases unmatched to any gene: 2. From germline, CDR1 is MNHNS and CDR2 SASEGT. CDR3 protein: CASLGGTGELFF. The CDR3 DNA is TGTGCCAGCTTGGGAGGGACCGGGGAGCTGTTTTTT.

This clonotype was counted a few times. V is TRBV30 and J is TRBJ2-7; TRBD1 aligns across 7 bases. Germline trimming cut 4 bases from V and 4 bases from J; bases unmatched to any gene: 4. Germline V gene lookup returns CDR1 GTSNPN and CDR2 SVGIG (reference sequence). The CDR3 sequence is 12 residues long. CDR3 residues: CAWTGQLYEQYF. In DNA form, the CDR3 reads TGTGCCTGGACGGGACAGCTATACGAGCAGTACTTC.

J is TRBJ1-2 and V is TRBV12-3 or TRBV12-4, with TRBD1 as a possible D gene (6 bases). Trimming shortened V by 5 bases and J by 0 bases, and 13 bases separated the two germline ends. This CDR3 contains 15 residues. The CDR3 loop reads CASSHRDPSNYGYTF. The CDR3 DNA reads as TGTGCCAGCAGTCACAGGGACCCTTCTAACTATGGCTACACCTTC.

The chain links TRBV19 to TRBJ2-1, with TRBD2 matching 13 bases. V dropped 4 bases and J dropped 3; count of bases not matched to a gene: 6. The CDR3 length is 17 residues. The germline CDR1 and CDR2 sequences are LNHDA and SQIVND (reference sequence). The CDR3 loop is CASSTQGTSGIYNEQFF. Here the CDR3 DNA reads TGTGCCAGTAGTACCCAAGGGACTAGCGGGATCTACAATGAGCAGTTCTTC. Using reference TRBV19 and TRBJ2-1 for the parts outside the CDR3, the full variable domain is DGGITQSPKYLFRKEGQNVTLSCEQNLNHDAMYWYRQDPGQGLRLIYYSQIVNDFQKGDIAEGYSVSREKKESFPLTVTSAQKNPTAFYLCASSTQGTSGIYNEQFFGPGTRLTVL.

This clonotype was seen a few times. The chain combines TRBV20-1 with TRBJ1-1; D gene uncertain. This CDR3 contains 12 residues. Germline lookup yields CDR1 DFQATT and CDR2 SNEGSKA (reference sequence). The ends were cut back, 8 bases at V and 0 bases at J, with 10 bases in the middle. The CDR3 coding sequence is TGCAGTCCCGGTCACCTGAACACTGAAGCTTTCTTT. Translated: CSPGHLNTEAFF.

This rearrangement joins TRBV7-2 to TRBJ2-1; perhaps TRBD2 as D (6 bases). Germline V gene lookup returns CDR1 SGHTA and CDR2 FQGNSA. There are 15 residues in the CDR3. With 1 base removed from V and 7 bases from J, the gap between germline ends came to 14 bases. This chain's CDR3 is CASSLDFGSRNEQFF. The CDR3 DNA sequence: TGTGCCAGCAGCTTAGATTTCGGGAGTCGGAATGAGCAGTTCTTC.

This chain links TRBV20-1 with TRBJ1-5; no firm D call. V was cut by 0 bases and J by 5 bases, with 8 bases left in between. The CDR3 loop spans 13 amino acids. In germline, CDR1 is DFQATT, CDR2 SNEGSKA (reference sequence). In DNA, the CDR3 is TGCAGTGCTAGAGATGCAGGATATCAGCCCCAGCATTTT. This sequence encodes CSARDAGYQPQHF.

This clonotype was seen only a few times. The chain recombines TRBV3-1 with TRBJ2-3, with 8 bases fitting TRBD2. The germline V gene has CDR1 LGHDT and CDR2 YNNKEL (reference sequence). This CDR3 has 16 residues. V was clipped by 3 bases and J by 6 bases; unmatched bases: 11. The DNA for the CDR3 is TGTGCCAGCAGCCATTTCTTCCGGGGGGGCAAGGATACGCAGTATTTT. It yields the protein CASSHFFRGGKDTQYF.

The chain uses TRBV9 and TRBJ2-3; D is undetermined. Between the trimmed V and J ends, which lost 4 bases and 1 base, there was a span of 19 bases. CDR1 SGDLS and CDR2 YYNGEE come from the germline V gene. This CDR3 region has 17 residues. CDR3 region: CASSPVMGSSGTDTQYF. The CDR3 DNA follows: TGTGCCAGCAGCCCCGTCATGGGCTCCTCGGGCACAGATACGCAGTATTTT.